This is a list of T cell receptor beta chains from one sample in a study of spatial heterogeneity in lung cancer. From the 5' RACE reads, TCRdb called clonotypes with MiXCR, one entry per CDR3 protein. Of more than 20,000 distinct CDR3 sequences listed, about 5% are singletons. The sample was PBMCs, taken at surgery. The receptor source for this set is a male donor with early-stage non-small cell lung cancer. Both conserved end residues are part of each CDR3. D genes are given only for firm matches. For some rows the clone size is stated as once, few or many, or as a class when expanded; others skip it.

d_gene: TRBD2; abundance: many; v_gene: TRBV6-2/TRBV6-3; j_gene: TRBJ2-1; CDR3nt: TGTCCCAGCGATGGGGGGAGCGGGAGTGTGAATGAGCAGTTCTTC; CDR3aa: CPSDGGSGSVNEQFF
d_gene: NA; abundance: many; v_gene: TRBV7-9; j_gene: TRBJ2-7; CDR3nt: TGTGCCAGCAGCCTGACAGGACTAACCTACGAGCAGTACTTC; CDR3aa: CASSLTGLTYEQYF
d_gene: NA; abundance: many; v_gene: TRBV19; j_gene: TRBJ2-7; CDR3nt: TGTGCCAGTAGTAAGGGTTACGAGCAGTACTTC; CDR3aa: CASSKGYEQYF
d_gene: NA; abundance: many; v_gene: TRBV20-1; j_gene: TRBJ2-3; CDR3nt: TGCAGTGGACAGTTATCAGATACGCAGTATTTT; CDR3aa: CSGQLSDTQYF
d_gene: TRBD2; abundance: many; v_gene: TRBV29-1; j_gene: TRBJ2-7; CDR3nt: TGCAGCGTTTTGGCTAGCGGGACCTACGAGCAGTACTTC; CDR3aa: CSVLASGTYEQYF
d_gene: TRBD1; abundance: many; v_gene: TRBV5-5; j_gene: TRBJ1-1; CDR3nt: TGTGCCAGCAGCCCCCAGTGGGGGTCACAGGGGTGGACTGAAGCTTTCTTT; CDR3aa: CASSPQWGSQGWTEAFF
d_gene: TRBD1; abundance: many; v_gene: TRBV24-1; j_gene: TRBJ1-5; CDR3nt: TGTGCCACCAGTGATTCTAGGGACAGGAATCAGCCCCAGCATTTT; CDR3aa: CATSDSRDRNQPQHF
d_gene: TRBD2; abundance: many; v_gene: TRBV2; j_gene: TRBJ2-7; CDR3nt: TGTGCCAGCAGTCAGGGACTAGTCTACGAGCAGTACTTC; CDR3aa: CASSQGLVYEQYF
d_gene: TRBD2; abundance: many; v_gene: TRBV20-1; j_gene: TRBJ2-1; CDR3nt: TGCAGTGCTCCCCCTTTAGCGGGAGACTACAATGAGCAGTTCTTC; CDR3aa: CSAPPLAGDYNEQFF
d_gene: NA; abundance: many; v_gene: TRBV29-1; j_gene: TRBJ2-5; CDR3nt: TGCAGCGTTCGATTTGGTCTGGAGACCCAGTACTTC; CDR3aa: CSVRFGLETQYF
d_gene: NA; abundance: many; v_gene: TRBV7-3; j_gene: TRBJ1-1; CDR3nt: TGTGCCAGCAGCCACGGACCTGAGGCTGAAGCTTTCTTT; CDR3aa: CASSHGPEAEAFF
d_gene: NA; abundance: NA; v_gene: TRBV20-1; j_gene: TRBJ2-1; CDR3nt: TGCAGTGCTAGAACAGGGAGGGAAACGTACAATGAGCAGTTCTTC; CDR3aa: CSARTGRETYNEQFF
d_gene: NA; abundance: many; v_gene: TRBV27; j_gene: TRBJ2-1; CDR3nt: TGTGCCACCCGACCGAGATTCAGCTCCTACAATGAGCAGTTCTTC; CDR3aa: CATRPRFSSYNEQFF
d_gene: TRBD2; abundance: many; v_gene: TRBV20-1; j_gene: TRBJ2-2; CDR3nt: TGCAGTGCTACCCGCGGGGGGACCGGGGAGCTGTTTTTT; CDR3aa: CSATRGGTGELFF
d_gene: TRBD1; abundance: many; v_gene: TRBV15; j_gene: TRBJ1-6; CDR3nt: TGTGCCACCAGCAGAGGCGTTAAGGGGACAGGGGTTTCACCCCTCCACTTT; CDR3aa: CATSRGVKGTGVSPLHF
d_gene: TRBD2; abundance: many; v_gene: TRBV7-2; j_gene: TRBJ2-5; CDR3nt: TGTGCCAGCAGAACAAGCGGGAGGGCTGGGGAGACCCAGTACTTC; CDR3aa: CASRTSGRAGETQYF
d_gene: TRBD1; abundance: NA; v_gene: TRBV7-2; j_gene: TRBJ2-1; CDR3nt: TGTGCCAGCAGCTCTCAGGGGGCACAGGGGAATGAGCAGTTCTTC; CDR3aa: CASSSQGAQGNEQFF
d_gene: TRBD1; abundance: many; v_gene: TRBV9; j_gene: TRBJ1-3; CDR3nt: TGTGCCAGCAGCCCCGGGACAGGGGGAGGTGGAAACACCATATATTTT; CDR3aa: CASSPGTGGGGNTIYF
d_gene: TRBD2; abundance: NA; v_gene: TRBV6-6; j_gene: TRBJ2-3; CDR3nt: TGTGCCAGCAGTCTAGCGGGAGGGAACACAGATACGCAGTATTTT; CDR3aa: CASSLAGGNTDTQYF
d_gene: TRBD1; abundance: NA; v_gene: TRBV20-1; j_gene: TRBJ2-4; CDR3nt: TGCAGTGCCCACCGGACAGGGGAAGCCAAAAACATTCAGTACTTC; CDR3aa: CSAHRTGEAKNIQYF
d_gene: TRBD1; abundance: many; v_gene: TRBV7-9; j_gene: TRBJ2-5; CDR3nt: TGTGCCAGCAGCAGACAGGGGCAGCAAGAGACCCAGTACTTC; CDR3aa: CASSRQGQQETQYF
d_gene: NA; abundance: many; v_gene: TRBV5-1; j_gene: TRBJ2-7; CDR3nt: TGCGCCAGCAGCTTGGAAAGGGGGGCCTACGAGCAGTACTTC; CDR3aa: CASSLERGAYEQYF
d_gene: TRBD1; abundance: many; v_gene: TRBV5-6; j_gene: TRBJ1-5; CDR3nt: TGTGCCAGCAGCTTGGCAGGGGGAGGTAGCAATCAGCCCCAGCATTTT; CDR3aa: CASSLAGGGSNQPQHF
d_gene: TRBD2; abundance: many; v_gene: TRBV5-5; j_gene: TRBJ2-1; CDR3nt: TGTGCCAGCAGCTGGACTAGCGGGAGCTCCTACAATGAGCAGTTCTTC; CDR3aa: CASSWTSGSSYNEQFF
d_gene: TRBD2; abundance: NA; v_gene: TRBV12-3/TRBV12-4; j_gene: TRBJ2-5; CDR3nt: TGTGCCAGCACCACGGGAGGCAAAGAGACCCAGTACTTC; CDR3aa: CASTTGGKETQYF
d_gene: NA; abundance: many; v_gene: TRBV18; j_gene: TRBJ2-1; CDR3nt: TGTGCCAGCTCAGTATTCAATGAGCAGTTCTTC; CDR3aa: CASSVFNEQFF
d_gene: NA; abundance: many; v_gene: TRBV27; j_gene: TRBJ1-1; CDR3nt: TGTGCCAGCAGTTTCTCCTTCACAGGCGTGGTGGACACTGAAGCTTTCTTT; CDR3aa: CASSFSFTGVVDTEAFF
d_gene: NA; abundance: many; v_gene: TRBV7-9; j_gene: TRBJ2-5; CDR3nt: TGTGCCAGCAGCTTAATGAAGACCCAGTACTTC; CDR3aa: CASSLMKTQYF
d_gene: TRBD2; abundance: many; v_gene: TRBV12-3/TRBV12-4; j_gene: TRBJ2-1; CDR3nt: TGTGCCAGCAGTTTCGGCGGGGGGAATAAAAATGAGCAGTTCTTC; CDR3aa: CASSFGGGNKNEQFF
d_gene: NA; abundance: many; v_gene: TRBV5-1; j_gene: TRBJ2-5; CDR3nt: TGCGCCAGCAGTACAGGTCGTACCCAAGAGACCCAGTACTTC; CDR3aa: CASSTGRTQETQYF
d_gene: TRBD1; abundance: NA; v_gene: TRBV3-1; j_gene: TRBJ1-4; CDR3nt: TGTGCCAGCAGCCGAAGGACAGGAGGAGAAAAACTGTTTTTT; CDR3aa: CASSRRTGGEKLFF
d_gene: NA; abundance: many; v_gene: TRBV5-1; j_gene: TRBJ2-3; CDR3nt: TGCGCCAGCAGCACCGAGCGAACTAGCACAGATACGCAGTATTTT; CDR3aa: CASSTERTSTDTQYF
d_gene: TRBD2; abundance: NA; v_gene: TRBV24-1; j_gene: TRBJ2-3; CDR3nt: TGTGCCACCAGTGACTGGACTAGCGGCGACACAGATACGCAGTATTTT; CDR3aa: CATSDWTSGDTDTQYF
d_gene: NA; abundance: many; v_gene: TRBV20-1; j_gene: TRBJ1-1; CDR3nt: TGCAGTGCTGCCCCCGACTGGAACACTGAAGCTTTCTTT; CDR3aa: CSAAPDWNTEAFF
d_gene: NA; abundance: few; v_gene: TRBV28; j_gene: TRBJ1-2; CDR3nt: TGTGCCAGCAGTTTCGGGGAGGACTATGGCTACACCTTC; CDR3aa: CASSFGEDYGYTF
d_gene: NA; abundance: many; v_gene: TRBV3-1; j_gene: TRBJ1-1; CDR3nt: TGTGCCAGCAGCCAAGACCCACAGGGAAGAACTGAAGCTTTCTTT; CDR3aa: CASSQDPQGRTEAFF
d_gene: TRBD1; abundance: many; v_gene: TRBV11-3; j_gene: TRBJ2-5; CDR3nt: TGTGCCAGCAGCTCAGGGGGGACCCAGTACTTC; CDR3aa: CASSSGGTQYF
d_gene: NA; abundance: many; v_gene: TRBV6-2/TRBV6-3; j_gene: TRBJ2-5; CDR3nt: TGTGCCAGCAGACTTAGCGGAGGGGGAGAGACCCAGTACTTC; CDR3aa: CASRLSGGGETQYF
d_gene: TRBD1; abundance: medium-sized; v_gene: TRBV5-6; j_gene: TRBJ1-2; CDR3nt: TGTGCCAGCAGCTTGGGGGGACAGGATGGCTACACCTTC; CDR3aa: CASSLGGQDGYTF
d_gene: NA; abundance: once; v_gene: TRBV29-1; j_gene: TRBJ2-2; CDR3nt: TGCAGCGTGCCGGGTTCAGGAAATACTAACACCGGGGAGCTGTTTTTT; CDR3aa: CSVPGSGNTNTGELFF
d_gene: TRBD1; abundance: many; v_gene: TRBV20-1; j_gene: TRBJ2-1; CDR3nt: TGCAGTGCTAAACGGACAGGGATCAATGAGCAGTTCTTC; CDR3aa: CSAKRTGINEQFF
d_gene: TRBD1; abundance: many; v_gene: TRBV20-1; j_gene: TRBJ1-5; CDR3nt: TGCAGTGCTATTATCATTGGACAGGGCAGCAATCAGCCCCAGCATTTT; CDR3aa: CSAIIIGQGSNQPQHF
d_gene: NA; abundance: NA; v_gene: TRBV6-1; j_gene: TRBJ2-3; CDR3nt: TGTGCCAGCAGTGCGGGAAGTGTGTCCAGCGATACGCAGTATTTT; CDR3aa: CASSAGSVSSDTQYF
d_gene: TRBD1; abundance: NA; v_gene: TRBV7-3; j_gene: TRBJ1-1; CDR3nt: TGTGCCAGCAGCTTACAGGGGGGCGCTGAAGCTTTCTTT; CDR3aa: CASSLQGGAEAFF
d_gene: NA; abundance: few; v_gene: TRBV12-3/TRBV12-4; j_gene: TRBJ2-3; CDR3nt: TGTGCCAGCAGTGGTCGGGGTGGAGATACGCAGTATTTT; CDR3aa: CASSGRGGDTQYF
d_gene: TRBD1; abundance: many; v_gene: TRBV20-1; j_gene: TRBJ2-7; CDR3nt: TGCAGTTTCTCTGCCGGGACAGGGACCTACGAGCAGTACTTC; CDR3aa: CSFSAGTGTYEQYF
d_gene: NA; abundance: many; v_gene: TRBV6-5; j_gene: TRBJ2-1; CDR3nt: TGTGCCAGCAGTTTCTCCAGAAGAGGGGACAATGAGCAGTTCTTC; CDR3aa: CASSFSRRGDNEQFF
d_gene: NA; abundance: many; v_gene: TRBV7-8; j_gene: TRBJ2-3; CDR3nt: TGTGCCAGCAGCTTAGCTGGGAAGGGGGGTACGCAGTATTTT; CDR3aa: CASSLAGKGGTQYF
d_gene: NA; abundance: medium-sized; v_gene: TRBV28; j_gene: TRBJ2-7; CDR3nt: TGTGCCAGCAGTTTCCCTCCGGAAGGGTGGTACGAGCAGTACTTC; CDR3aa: CASSFPPEGWYEQYF
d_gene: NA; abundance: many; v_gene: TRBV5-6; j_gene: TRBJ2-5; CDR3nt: TGTGCCAGCAGCTTTGAAGGGGTGGAGACCCAGTACTTC; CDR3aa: CASSFEGVETQYF
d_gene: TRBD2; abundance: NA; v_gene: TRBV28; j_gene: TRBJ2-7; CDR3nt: TGTGCCAGCAGTTTGGGACTAGCGGGAGTAAGAAAGAACGAGCAGTACTTC; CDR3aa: CASSLGLAGVRKNEQYF
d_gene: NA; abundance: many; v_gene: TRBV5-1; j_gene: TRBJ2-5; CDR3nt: TGCGCCAGCAGCACAAGGCTAGTTGCGGAGACCCAGTACTTC; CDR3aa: CASSTRLVAETQYF